The next 25 T cell receptor beta chains were all read from a single sample in a study of T cells of healthy individuals. TCRdb re-derived calls from the 5' RACE reads in MiXCR, one entry per CDR3 protein. The profile shows fewer than 90,000 distinct CDR3 sequences, approximately 5.4% of them singletons. The origin of the receptors is a female donor in good health.

This clonotype was seen ten or more times. The CDR3 spells CASSLEQGAYGYTF. The CDR3 DNA sequence: TGCGCCAGCAGCTTGGAACAGGGGGCATACGGCTACACCTTC. The chain links TRBV5-1 to TRBJ1-2; TRBD1 aligns across 9 bases. CDR3 length: 14 residues. With 0 bases clipped from V and 8 bases from J, the junction kept 5 bases outside the gene matches. CDR1 and CDR2 from the germline V gene are SGHRS and YFSETQ.

The chain has TRBV12-3 or TRBV12-4 and TRBJ1-5; D remains ambiguous. This CDR3 spans 14 amino acids. The V end lost 6 bases, the J end lost 0 bases, and 9 bases lay between the germline ends. CDR3 coding DNA: TGTGCCAGCAGGCAGACCGTTAGCAATCAGCCCCAGCATTTT. This encodes CASRQTVSNQPQHF.

This clonotype was seen repeatedly, ten times or more. The chain couples TRBV5-5 to TRBJ1-2, with D hard to call. The CDR3 totals 13 residues. The germline V and J ends were trimmed by 0 bases and 2 bases, with 5 bases remaining between them. Germline CDR1 SGHKS, CDR2 YYEKEE (reference sequence). The DNA of the CDR3 is TGTGCCAGCAGCTTGGCAGGCAACTATGGCTACACCTTC. This encodes CASSLAGNYGYTF.

This clonotype was seen ten or more times. CDR3 protein: CASSFASGSTKNIQYF. DNA of the CDR3: TGTGCCAGCAGCTTCGCTAGCGGGAGTACCAAAAACATTCAGTACTTC. J is TRBJ2-4 and V is TRBV7-2; 10 bases are shared with TRBD2. This CDR3 contains 16 residues. Germline CDR1 and CDR2: SGHTA and FQGNSA. V shed 3 bases and J 2 bases; nucleotides not matched to a gene: 4.

The chain couples TRBV29-1 to TRBJ2-1; D remains ambiguous. From germline, CDR1 is SQVTM and CDR2 ANQGSEA. CDR3 length: 13 residues. Trimming stripped 6 bases from V and 5 bases from J, with 14 bases between. The CDR3 DNA reads as TGCAGCGTCCCGGCACTCCGGCACAATGAGCAGTTCTTC. Protein product: CSVPALRHNEQFF.

J is TRBJ1-2 and V is TRBV4-1; 7 nucleotides agree with TRBD1. V shed 3 bases, J shed 7 bases, and the junction held 8 bases outside the gene matches. This CDR3 spans 14 amino acids. From germline, CDR1 is MGHRA and CDR2 YSYEKL. For the CDR3, the DNA is TGCGCCAGCAGCCAGGAAAGGGGGCTGACTGGCTACACCTTC. Translated: CASSQERGLTGYTF.

The sample holds a few counts of this clonotype. The chain carries TRBV20-1 and TRBJ1-4, with D possibly TRBD1 on 5 matching bases. V shed 4 bases and J shed 0 bases, with 9 bases lying between them. There are 14 residues in the CDR3. The germline CDR1 and CDR2 sequences are DFQATT and SNEGSKA (reference sequence). The DNA for the CDR3 is TGCAGTGCTACCTACAGGTCAACTAATGAAAAACTGTTTTTT. Protein sequence: CSATYRSTNEKLFF.

This clonotype has at least ten counts. The chain couples TRBV29-1 to TRBJ2-5, with D possibly being TRBD1 or TRBD2 (5 bases each). The CDR3 runs 11 residues. Germline-derived CDR1 and CDR2 are SQVTM and ANQGSEA. The V end lost 7 bases, the J end lost 1 base, and 7 bases lay between the germline ends. The CDR3 sequence: CSGGAQETQYF. The CDR3 DNA is TGCAGCGGAGGGGCCCAAGAGACCCAGTACTTC.

J is TRBJ1-1 and V is TRBV6-5; the D is unclear. Germline loops: CDR1 MNHEY, CDR2 SVGAGI. The CDR3 is 14 amino acids. V was shortened by 0 bases and J by 6 bases, with 11 bases between the two germline ends. The chain's CDR3 is CASSYSEWSAEAFF. CDR3 nucleotide sequence: TGTGCCAGCAGTTACTCGGAGTGGTCCGCTGAAGCTTTCTTT.

This clonotype showed up just a few times. In DNA, the CDR3 is TGTGCCAGCAGTCGTACAGGGGGCGGGATAAACATTCAGTACTTC. Protein sequence: CASSRTGGGINIQYF. The chain links TRBV6-5 to TRBJ2-4, with 9 bases lining up with TRBD1. Looked up from germline, CDR1 is MNHEY and CDR2 is SVGAGI. Trimming took 5 bases from V and 6 from J; bases not matched to a gene: 8. There are 15 residues in the CDR3.

There are a few counts of this clonotype. The CDR3 loop is CASSDSGGGVREQFF. The DNA of the CDR3 is TGTGCCAGCAGTGACTCAGGCGGGGGGGTGAGGGAGCAGTTCTTC. V is TRBV6-4 and J is TRBJ2-1; 9 bases agree with TRBD2. Trimming at V came to 0 bases and at J to 10 bases, leaving 7 bases not matched to a gene. The CDR3 extends over 15 amino acids. The germline V gene has CDR1 MRHNA and CDR2 SNTAGT.

Ten or more counts support this clonotype. The chain has TRBV11-3 and TRBJ2-5; 12 bases match TRBD2. The CDR3 sequence is 16 residues long. Germline assignment: CDR1 SGHNT and CDR2 YENEEA. The V and J ends lost 4 bases and 2 bases, in that order; junction bases with no gene match: 5. Here the CDR3 reads CASSSNLAGGQETQYF. Here the CDR3 DNA reads TGTGCCAGCAGCTCTAATCTAGCGGGAGGGCAAGAGACCCAGTACTTC.

This clonotype has ten or more counts. V usage is TRBV2 and J usage is TRBJ2-4, with D maybe TRBD1 (5 bases). From germline, CDR1 is SNHLY and CDR2 FYNNEI. The CDR3 is 12 residues long. With 1 base removed from V and 7 bases from J, the gap between germline ends came to 5 bases. CDR3 nucleotides: TGTGCCAGCAGTGAAGAGGGGAACATTCAGTACTTC. This encodes CASSEEGNIQYF.

This clonotype showed up just a few times. This chain links TRBV13 with TRBJ2-7; D is perhaps TRBD2 (6 bases). The ends were cut back, 1 base at V and 4 bases at J, with 11 bases in the middle. From germline, CDR1 is PRHDT and CDR2 FYEKMQ (reference sequence). This CDR3 is built from 14 residues. The CDR3: CASSLDGREYEQYF. DNA for the CDR3: TGTGCCAGCAGCTTAGACGGGAGAGAATACGAGCAGTACTTC. The whole variable domain, remainder taken from reference TRBV13 and TRBJ2-7, is AAGVIQSPRHLIKEKRETATLKCYPIPRHDTVYWYQQGPGQDPQFLISFYEKMQSDKGSIPDRFSAQQFSDYHSELNMSSLELGDSALYFCASSLDGREYEQYFGPGTRLTVT.

The chain carries TRBV13 and TRBJ2-3; TRBD1 agrees at 8 bases. Germline CDR1 and CDR2: PRHDT and FYEKMQ (reference sequence). There are 13 residues in the CDR3. J was trimmed by 9 bases and V by 2 bases; bases with no gene match: 4. The CDR3 sequence is CASSLRGTGTQYF. CDR3 nucleotide sequence: TGTGCCAGCAGCTTAAGGGGGACAGGAACGCAGTATTTT.

At least ten counts were recorded for this clonotype. The rearrangement links TRBV12-5 to TRBJ1-6, with no clear D. Germline CDR1 and CDR2: LGHNT and FRNRAP. The CDR3 loop spans 15 amino acids. The V gene lost 9 bases and the J gene lost 5 bases, with 17 bases spanning the gap. The CDR3 spells CARFSRGFNNSPLHF. In DNA, the CDR3 is TGTGCTAGGTTCAGTCGGGGTTTTAATAATTCACCCCTCCACTTT. Complete variable domain (other parts from reference TRBV12-5 and TRBJ1-6): DARVTQTPRHKVTEMGQEVTMRCQPILGHNTVFWYRQTMMQGLELLAYFRNRAPLDDSGMPKDRFSAEMPDATLATLKIQPSEPRDSAVYFCARFSRGFNNSPLHFGNGTRLTVT.

This clonotype was recorded many times. The chain combines TRBV7-8 with TRBJ2-7; TRBD2 is a possible D gene (6 bases). The V gene lost 5 bases and the J gene lost 3 bases, with 17 bases spanning the gap. The CDR3 covers 15 residues. Germline V gives CDR1 SGHVS, CDR2 FQNEAQ. For the CDR3, the DNA is TGTGCCAGCAGCCCAGGAGGGCACGGAATCTACGAGCAGTACTTC. Its translation is CASSPGGHGIYEQYF.

This clonotype was found many times. The V and J genes are TRBV9 and TRBJ2-7; 12 bases agree with TRBD1. Germline V lookup: CDR1 SGDLS, CDR2 YYNGEE. J gave up 5 bases and V 4 bases, and 7 bases lay outside the gene matches. The CDR3 covers 15 residues. This CDR3 is CASSNRDRGHDEQYF. Written as DNA, the CDR3 is TGTGCCAGCAGCAACCGGGACAGGGGGCATGACGAGCAGTACTTC.

This clonotype came up many times. This chain uses TRBV30 with TRBJ1-1, with D uncertain. This CDR3 has 14 amino acids. Germline-derived CDR1 and CDR2 are GTSNPN and SVGIG (reference sequence). Trimming left V 1 base short and J 5 bases short, with 14 bases between. CDR3 sequence (DNA): TGTGCCTGGAGTGAGGTCCATAGAGGGACTGAAGCTTTCTTT. Its protein product is CAWSEVHRGTEAFF.

The V and J genes are TRBV24-1 and TRBJ2-3; TRBD1 is a possible D gene (6 bases). Trimming left V 6 bases short and J 0 bases short, with 15 bases between. Germline V gene data show CDR1 as KGHDR and CDR2 as SFDVKD. The CDR3 sequence is 16 residues long. Here the CDR3 reads CATSHRPGHSTDTQYF. CDR3 in DNA: TGTGCCACCAGTCACCGACCGGGACATAGCACAGATACGCAGTATTTT.

Ten or more counts support this clonotype. The chain links TRBV13 to TRBJ2-7; D may be TRBD2 (6 bases). The CDR3 has 13 residues. V shed 3 bases and J shed 1 base, with 7 bases lying between them. Germline-derived CDR1 and CDR2 are PRHDT and FYEKMQ (reference sequence). In nucleotides, the CDR3 is TGTGCCAGCAGCTTTGGAGGGTCCTACGAGCAGTACTTC. Residues: CASSFGGSYEQYF. Filled out from reference TRBV13 and TRBJ2-7, the complete variable domain reads AAGVIQSPRHLIKEKRETATLKCYPIPRHDTVYWYQQGPGQDPQFLISFYEKMQSDKGSIPDRFSAQQFSDYHSELNMSSLELGDSALYFCASSFGGSYEQYFGPGTRLTVT.

This clonotype was seen ten or more times. V gene TRBV7-2 combines with J gene TRBJ2-1; TRBD2 matches at 10 bases. The germline gives CDR1 SGHTA, CDR2 FQGNSA. V was clipped by 5 bases and J by 11 bases; unmatched bases: 18. The CDR3 totals 17 residues. This CDR3 reads CASSPEQLRLAGWKQFF. The CDR3, as DNA: TGTGCCAGCAGCCCAGAACAGTTGCGACTAGCGGGCTGGAAGCAGTTCTTC.

This clonotype was seen ten or more times. This chain joins TRBV2 and TRBJ2-4, with 9 positions matching TRBD2. With V trimmed by 6 bases and J by 3 bases, 12 bases remained unmatched. From germline, CDR1 is SNHLY and CDR2 FYNNEI. CDR3 length equals 17 residues. CDR3 in DNA: TGTGCCAGCAGGCGTCTAGCGGGACCTGGCGGCAAAAACATTCAGTACTTC. This gives the protein CASRRLAGPGGKNIQYF.

This clonotype was counted many times. The chain links TRBV3-1 to TRBJ1-1; D gene uncertain. CDR3 size: 11 residues. Germline V gives CDR1 LGHDT, CDR2 YNNKEL (reference sequence). Trimming cost V 1 base and J 13 bases, with 10 bases left between them. The chain's CDR3 is CASSQGRVDFF. The CDR3 DNA sequence: TGTGCCAGCAGCCAAGGGCGAGTGGATTTCTTT.

This clonotype showed up just a few times. The CDR3 region is CASSLAGEKLFF. The CDR3 DNA sequence: TGTGCCAGCAGCTTGGCGGGGGAAAAACTGTTTTTT. The V call is TRBV5-4, the J call TRBJ1-4; D call uncertain. Germline CDR1 is SGHNT and CDR2 is YYREEE (reference sequence). Trimming cost V 0 bases and J 8 bases, with 5 bases left between them. CDR3 size: 12 residues.